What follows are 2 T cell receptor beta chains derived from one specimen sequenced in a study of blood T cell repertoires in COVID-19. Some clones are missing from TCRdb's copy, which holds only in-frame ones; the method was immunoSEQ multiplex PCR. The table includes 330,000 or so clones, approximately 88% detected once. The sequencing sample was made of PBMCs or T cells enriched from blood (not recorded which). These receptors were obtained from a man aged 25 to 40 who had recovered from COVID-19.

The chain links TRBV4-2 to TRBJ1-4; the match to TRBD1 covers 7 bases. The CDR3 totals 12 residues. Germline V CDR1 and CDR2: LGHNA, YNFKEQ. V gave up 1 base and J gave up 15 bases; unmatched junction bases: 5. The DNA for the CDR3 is TGTGCCAGCAGCCAAGCCACAGGGGAGGTGTTTTTT. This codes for CASSQATGEVFF.

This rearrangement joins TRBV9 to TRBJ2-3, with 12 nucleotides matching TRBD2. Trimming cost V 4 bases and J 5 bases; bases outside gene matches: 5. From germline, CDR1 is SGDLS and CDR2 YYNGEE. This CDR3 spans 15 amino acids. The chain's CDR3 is CASSPSGGVVDTQYF. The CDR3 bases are TGTGCCAGCAGCCCTAGCGGGGGGGTGGTAGATACGCAGTATTTT.